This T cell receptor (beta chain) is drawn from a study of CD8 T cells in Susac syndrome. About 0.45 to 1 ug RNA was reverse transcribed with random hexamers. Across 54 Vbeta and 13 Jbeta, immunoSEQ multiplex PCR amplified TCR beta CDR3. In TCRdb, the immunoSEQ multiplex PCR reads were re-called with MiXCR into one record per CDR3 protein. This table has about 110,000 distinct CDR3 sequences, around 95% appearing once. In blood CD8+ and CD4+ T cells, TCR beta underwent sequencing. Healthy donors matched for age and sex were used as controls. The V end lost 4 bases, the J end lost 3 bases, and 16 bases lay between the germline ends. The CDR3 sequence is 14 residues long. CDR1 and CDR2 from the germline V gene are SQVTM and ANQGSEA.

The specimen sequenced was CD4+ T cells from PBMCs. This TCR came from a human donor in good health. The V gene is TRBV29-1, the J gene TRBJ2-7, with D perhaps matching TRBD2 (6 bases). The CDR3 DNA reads TGCAGCGTTGTACCTTGGCAGGGAGGCTACGAGCAGTACTTC. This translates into CSVVPWQGGYEQYF.